This T cell receptor (beta chain) originates from a study of CD8 T cells in Susac syndrome. Remarks on this clonotype: The antigen remains unidentified.

RNA was extracted with the RNeasy kit, and a quantity of about 0.5 to 1 ug was reverse transcribed using random hexamers. A multiplex approach, immunoSEQ multiplex PCR, amplified TCR beta CDR3 across 54 Vbeta and 13 Jbeta. TCRdb processed the immunoSEQ multiplex PCR reads anew with MiXCR; each CDR3 protein has one entry. Among 150,000 to 200,000 distinct CDR3 sequences listed, 85% to 95% were seen once. General study results and limits: The number of individuals included in the study's TCR sequencing and HLA analysis was acknowledged as relatively small.

Sequencing targeted TCR beta in blood CD8+ and CD4+ T cells. Controls were drawn from healthy donors and were matched for age and sex. In germline, CDR1 is SNHLY, CDR2 FYNNEI. Unmatched junction bases numbered 5, after V lost 0 bases and J lost 15 bases. The CDR3 covers 12 residues. The V and J genes are TRBV2 and TRBJ2-3; 8 bases are shared with TRBD1. This receptor was taken from a human donor in good health. Input material: CD4+ T cells from PBMCs. The CDR3 sequence: CASSEAGQGPYF. The CDR3 nucleotides are TGTGCCAGCAGTGAAGCCGGACAGGGACCATATTTT. Full variable domain (missing parts from reference TRBV2 and TRBJ2-3): EPEVTQTPSHQVTQMGQEVILRCVPISNHLYFYWYRQILGQKVEFLVSFYNNEISEKSEIFDDQFSVERPDGSNFTLKIRSTKLEDSAMYFCASSEAGQGPYFGPGTRLTVL.